Shown below are 4 T cell receptor beta chains from a single sample sequenced in a study of beta chain features in type 1 diabetes. Expressed TCRB transcripts were sequenced because the entire RNA isolate underwent reverse transcription. Libraries were prepared by immunoSEQ multiplex PCR; TCRdb keeps only in-frame clonotypes and omits some of them. Of roughly 400,000 clones listed, around 13% are singletons. The sample taken for sequencing was naive CD4+ T cells from blood. The receptors shown here come from a man aged 30 to 45 in good health.

Only a few counts were recorded for this clone. The V gene is TRBV7-8, the J gene TRBJ2-7, with a tentative D call TRBD2 (7 bases). The ends were cut back, 7 bases at V and 6 bases at J, with 16 bases in the middle. The germline V gene has CDR1 SGHVS and CDR2 FQNEAQ. The CDR3 loop spans 13 amino acids. The CDR3 region is CASTQGGGGEQYF. The CDR3 coding sequence is TGTGCCAGCACCCAGGGAGGGGGAGGCGAGCAGTACTTC.

This sequence joins TRBV4-1 and TRBJ2-3; D uncertain. The CDR3 is made up of 13 amino acids. Germline lookup yields CDR1 MGHRA and CDR2 YSYEKL. Trimming left V 0 bases short and J 5 bases short, with 6 bases between. The CDR3 sequence: CASSQEAGDTQYF. CDR3 sequence (DNA): TGCGCCAGCAGCCAAGAAGCAGGAGATACGCAGTATTTT.

The chain carries TRBV6-6 and TRBJ2-3; D ambiguous. The CDR3 has 13 amino acids. Germline V gene sequence: CDR1 MNHNY, CDR2 SVGAGI (reference sequence). V was pared by 7 bases and J by 5 bases, with 13 bases between. The CDR3 sequence is CASKETELDTQYF. CDR3 bases: TGTGCCAGCAAGGAGACGGAGTTAGATACGCAGTATTTT.

The chain uses TRBV9 and TRBJ2-5, with 8 bases fitting TRBD1. The CDR3 totals 18 residues. V shed 0 bases, J shed 5 bases, and the junction held 15 bases outside the gene matches. Germline CDR1 reads SGDLS; CDR2 reads YYNGEE. In nucleotides, the CDR3 is TGTGCCAGCAGCGTAGGCCCCGGACAGGGAGGTTTAGGTGAGACCCAGTACTTC. Protein product: CASSVGPGQGGLGETQYF.